The T cell receptor (beta chain) described here comes from a study of CXCR3-negative and CXCR3-positive naive CD8 T cells. About the research overall: Overall TRB read output was about 140 million, and each library contained about 1.5 +/- 0.3 million reads.

Concerning this clonotype itself: Its target is unknown.

Carrying UMI labels, the TRB cDNA libraries were prepared through 5' RACE. TCRdb reanalyzed the 5' RACE reads and collapses them to one entry per CDR3 protein, without DNA. The sample has about 130,000 distinct CDR3 sequences. The study, taken as a whole, reports: Memory CD8+ cells showed much lower diversity, while both naive subsets were comparably high. TRB CDR3 hydrophobicity was greater in CXCR3-positive naive cells than in CXCR3-negative naive cells.

Triplicate approximately 300,000-cell sorts were made of each CD8+ T cell subset. Definition of naive CD8+ T cells rested on a CD45RO-CCR7+CD27+CD95- profile. The sequence was obtained from a human donor in good health. Some clones in this sample may be carry-over from other donors' samples. Sequencing input: naive CXCR3+ CD8+ T cells from blood. The subset denotes: CD45RO-CCR7+CD27+CD95- naive CD8+ T cells expressing CXCR3 (TNR3+).

CDR3 amino acids: CASSPNTYDRHNEQFF. The chain employs TRBV12-3 or TRBV12-4 and TRBJ2-1; TCRdb's D call, TRBD1, is unchecked because there is no DNA. The CDR3 totals 16 residues.